This T cell receptor beta chain was sequenced during a study of T cell responses to AZD1222 COVID-19 vaccine. TCRdb keeps only in-frame clones here, not all; method: immunoSEQ multiplex PCR. The data show approximately 140,000 clones, roughly nine tenths seen once. Study-level findings and limits: The CD4 TCRs associated with vaccination extended across spike and predominated at 160-218 and 743-854.

Note on this clone: Its antigen remains unidentified.

This CDR3 has 20 residues. CDR1 and CDR2 (germline): MNHEY, SVGEGT. V was pared by 0 bases and J by 0 bases, with 23 bases between. The specimen comprised peripheral blood, sampled on day 0 of AZD1222 vaccination. The clonotype comes from an adult in good health. The V and J genes are TRBV6-2 or TRBV6-3 and TRBJ1-2; D gene ambiguous. CDR3 nucleotides: TGTGCCAGCAGTTACTCGAGATCTGGGGAGACGGAAACAGCTAACTATGGCTACACCTTC. Translation: CASSYSRSGETETANYGYTF.